The 31 T cell receptor beta chains reported below all come from one sample, sequenced in a study of cytomegalovirus exposure and HLA in healthy donors. Use of 60 Vbeta and 13 Jbeta primers characterized the PCR. The table came from immunoSEQ multiplex PCR; TCRdb's copy has only in-frame clones and leaves some out. Of about 150,000 clones in the sample, around 90% were seen once. Sequenced: PBMCs. The receptors come from a woman aged 40 to 49 in good health and CMV-seronegative.

This clone was detected a few times. The chain links TRBV5-8 to TRBJ1-5; TRBD1 is a possible D gene (6 bases). Trimming took 6 bases from V and 0 from J, leaving 16 bases between them. The CDR3 contains 16 residues. Germline loops: CDR1 SGHTS, CDR2 YDEGEE. The CDR3 region has the DNA TGTGCCAGCATCCCCTACGGACAGCATAGCAATCAGCCCCAGCATTTT. Protein product: CASIPYGQHSNQPQHF.

This clone was detected only a few times. This chain links TRBV27 with TRBJ2-5, with 8 positions matching TRBD2. The V segment lost 4 bases and the J segment 8 bases; nucleotides outside the gene matches: 9. The CDR3 runs 14 residues. Germline V lookup: CDR1 MNHEY, CDR2 SMNVEV (reference sequence). CDR3 DNA sequence: TGTGCCAGCAGTTCCCGCATAGCGGGGAGTACCCAGTACTTC. Its translation: CASSSRIAGSTQYF.

This rearrangement joins TRBV27 to TRBJ2-7; 9 bases fit TRBD1. Germline V gene data show CDR1 as MNHEY and CDR2 as SMNVEV (reference sequence). This CDR3 spans 16 amino acids. Trimming cost V 5 bases and J 3 bases; bases outside gene matches: 11. The CDR3 is CASSQSSGTGLYEQYF. The CDR3 DNA reads TGTGCCAGCAGTCAATCGTCCGGGACAGGGCTCTACGAGCAGTACTTC.

V gene TRBV6-6 combines with J gene TRBJ2-7; 7 bases are shared with TRBD2. V lost 0 bases, J lost 6 bases, and 8 bases stayed unmatched. CDR1 and CDR2 from the germline V gene are MNHNY and SVGAGI (reference sequence). The CDR3 runs 15 residues. CDR3 amino acids: CASSYSGLAAPEQYF. The CDR3 DNA sequence: TGTGCCAGCAGTTACTCAGGGCTAGCGGCCCCCGAGCAGTACTTC.

The chain is built from TRBV10-3 and TRBJ2-3; D perhaps matches TRBD2 (5 bases). Trimming shortened V by 6 bases and J by 2 bases, and 6 bases separated the two germline ends. The CDR3 runs 12 residues. The germline CDR1 and CDR2 sequences are ENHRY and SYGVKD. The CDR3 spells CAIRDFTDTQYF. The DNA of the CDR3 is TGTGCCATCAGGGACTTCACAGATACGCAGTATTTT.

The chain carries TRBV30 and TRBJ1-5; D is ambiguous. Trimming removed 3 bases from V and 8 bases from J, with 8 bases in between. Per the germline V gene, CDR1 is GTSNPN and CDR2 is SVGIG (reference sequence). The CDR3 covers 11 residues. CDR3 sequence reads: CAWSVGEPQHF. The DNA of the CDR3 is TGTGCCTGGAGCGTCGGAGAGCCCCAGCATTTT.

CDR3 residues: CASRPQEGYGYTF. The CDR3 DNA follows: TGTGCCAGCAGGCCACAAGAGGGCTATGGCTACACCTTC. The chain uses TRBV6-5 and TRBJ1-2; D not certain. Germline assignment: CDR1 MNHEY and CDR2 SVGAGI. The V end was cut by 6 bases, the J end by 4 bases, with 12 bases between. The CDR3 has 13 amino acids.

The chain employs TRBV7-6 and TRBJ2-7, with D tentatively TRBD1 (6 bases). The V and J ends lost 5 bases and 5 bases respectively, with 16 bases between them. The CDR3 consists of 14 residues. Germline-derived CDR1 and CDR2 are SGHVS and FNYEAQ. The CDR3 region is CASSNAGEMDEQYF. The CDR3 bases are TGTGCCAGCAGCAATGCAGGGGAAATGGACGAGCAGTACTTC.

The CDR3 sequence: CSATGVREQFF. In DNA, the CDR3 is TGCAGTGCTACCGGGGTGAGGGAGCAGTTCTTC. The chain combines TRBV20-1 with TRBJ2-1; tentatively, D is TRBD2 (5 bases). CDR1 is DFQATT and CDR2 is SNEGSKA in the germline V gene (reference sequence). The CDR3 runs 11 residues. V was pared by 4 bases and J by 10 bases, with 11 bases between.

The chain has TRBV7-9 and TRBJ1-5, with D possibly TRBD1 on 6 matching bases. The CDR3 is made up of 17 amino acids. V was pared by 4 bases and J by 0 bases, with 16 bases between. Germline lookup yields CDR1 SEHNR and CDR2 FQNEAQ (reference sequence). The chain's CDR3 is CASSSDRDRNSNQPQHF. CDR3 bases: TGTGCCAGCAGCTCAGACAGAGACAGGAATAGCAATCAGCCCCAGCATTTT.

V usage is TRBV5-1 and J usage is TRBJ1-4; 7 bases agree with TRBD1. The CDR3 is 13 residues long. V shed 0 bases, J shed 8 bases, and the junction held 1 base outside the gene matches. Germline V gene sequence: CDR1 SGHRS, CDR2 YFSETQ. CDR3 nucleotide sequence: TGCGCCAGCAGCTTGGAGGGGGCGGAAAAACTGTTTTTT. This gives the protein CASSLEGAEKLFF.

The chain carries TRBV7-8 and TRBJ1-3; 7 positions agree with TRBD1. The ends lost 5 bases at V and 8 bases at J; junction bases unmatched: 12. The CDR3 sequence is 15 residues long. Germline loops: CDR1 SGHVS, CDR2 FQNEAQ. The CDR3 loop reads CASSPDRTGGHTIYF. The CDR3 bases are TGTGCCAGCAGCCCAGACAGGACAGGCGGGCACACCATATATTTT.

The chain employs TRBV9 and TRBJ2-2; tentative D call: TRBD2 (5 bases). Trimming removed 0 bases at V and 4 bases at J, with 13 bases between. This CDR3 is 16 amino acids long. Per the germline V gene, CDR1 is SGDLS and CDR2 is YYNGEE. The CDR3 sequence: CASSVDFGSFTGELFF. DNA of the CDR3: TGTGCCAGCAGCGTAGATTTTGGGAGTTTCACCGGGGAGCTGTTTTTT.

CDR3 amino acids: CASAEQGTVTEAFF. The CDR3 DNA reads TGTGCCAGCGCAGAACAGGGCACGGTCACTGAAGCTTTCTTT. This chain uses TRBV6-1 with TRBJ1-1; D is perhaps TRBD1 (6 bases). Trimming shortened V by 8 bases and J by 4 bases, and 17 bases separated the two germline ends. Per germline, CDR1 MNHNS and CDR2 SASEGT. The length of the CDR3 is 14 residues.

The chain combines TRBV5-1 with TRBJ2-2; 10 bases agree with TRBD1. The J segment lost 4 bases and the V segment lost 0 bases, leaving 0 bases of the junction unmatched. The CDR3 extends over 15 amino acids. Germline V CDR1 and CDR2: SGHRS, YFSETQ. CDR3 sequence reads: CASSLGTGGTGELFF. The CDR3 nucleotides read TGCGCCAGCAGCTTGGGGACAGGGGGCACCGGGGAGCTGTTTTTT.

This chain uses TRBV10-1 with TRBJ2-3; 10 nucleotides align to TRBD1. With V trimmed by 4 bases and J by 2 bases, 3 bases remained unmatched. Germline CDR1 and CDR2: WNHNN and SYGVQD (reference sequence). The CDR3 loop spans 15 amino acids. This CDR3 reads CASSAGTGVTDTQYF. The CDR3 coding sequence is TGCGCCAGCAGTGCGGGGACAGGGGTCACAGATACGCAGTATTTT.

This rearrangement joins TRBV11-3 to TRBJ1-5; D remains ambiguous. In germline, CDR1 is SGHNT, CDR2 YENEEA. V gave up 4 bases and J gave up 5 bases, with 15 bases separating them. The CDR3 is 15 residues long. CDR3 sequence reads: CASSSPRGSYQPQHF. The CDR3, as DNA: TGTGCCAGCAGCTCCCCGAGAGGGTCGTATCAGCCCCAGCATTTT.

This sequence joins TRBV5-1 and TRBJ2-1, with 13 bases fitting TRBD2. The V gene's germline CDR1 is SGHRS and CDR2 YFSETQ. V was pared by 4 bases and J by 0 bases, with 7 bases of the junction left unmatched. The CDR3 runs to 18 residues. Here the CDR3 reads CASSLGTSGTTSYNEQFF. The CDR3 bases are TGCGCCAGCAGCCTTGGGACTAGCGGGACTACCTCCTACAATGAGCAGTTCTTC.

The chain carries TRBV21-1 and TRBJ2-2; the DNA was not used to check the table's D call, TRBD2. TRBV21-1 counts as a pseudogene. This CDR3 is 12 amino acids long. The CDR3, as DNA: TGTGCCAGCAGCAACGGGGGCGGGGAGCTGTTTTTT. It encodes CASSNGGGELFF.

This rearrangement joins TRBV7-2 to TRBJ2-1, with D possibly TRBD2 on 6 matching bases. Between the trimmed V and J ends, which lost 2 bases and 13 bases, there was a span of 12 bases. Per the germline V gene, CDR1 is SGHTA and CDR2 is FQGNSA. The CDR3 extends over 12 amino acids. In nucleotides, the CDR3 is TGTGCCAGCAGCTTAAATCTAGCGCAACAGTTCTTC. Translated, it gives CASSLNLAQQFF.

A single count supports this clone. The rearrangement joins TRBV9 to TRBJ2-6; D is perhaps TRBD2 (5 bases). Germline CDR1 is SGDLS and CDR2 is YYNGEE. With 0 bases removed from V and 0 bases from J, the gap between germline ends came to 10 bases. CDR3 length: 17 residues. The CDR3 loop is CASSVGGLGSGANVLTF. CDR3 DNA: TGTGCCAGCAGCGTAGGAGGGTTGGGCTCTGGGGCCAACGTCCTGACTTTC. The full variable domain, rest sourced from reference TRBV9 and TRBJ2-6, is DSGVTQTPKHLITATGQRVTLRCSPRSGDLSVYWYQQSLDQGLQFLIQYYNGEERAKGNILERFSAQQFPDLHSELNLSSLELGDSALYFCASSVGGLGSGANVLTFGAGSRLTVL.

The chain uses TRBV6-5 and TRBJ2-5; 9 bases line up with TRBD1. The germline V gene has CDR1 MNHEY and CDR2 SVGAGI. Trimming removed 6 bases from V and 7 bases from J; junction bases left unmatched: 6. CDR3 length: 13 amino acids. CDR3 sequence reads: CASRETGGGTQYF. CDR3 DNA: TGTGCCAGCAGAGAGACAGGGGGAGGGACCCAGTACTTC.

The chain links TRBV6-1 to TRBJ1-1; maybe TRBD1 (5 bases). Germline CDR1 is MNHNS and CDR2 is SASEGT. The CDR3 has 15 amino acids. V shed 7 bases and J shed 4 bases, with 19 bases lying between them. The CDR3 region is CASTRTQGEGTEAFF. DNA for the CDR3: TGTGCCAGCACCAGGACCCAAGGGGAGGGCACTGAAGCTTTCTTT.

The V gene is TRBV5-1, the J gene TRBJ2-7; 11 nucleotides agree with TRBD2. The CDR3 has 17 residues. CDR1 and CDR2 (germline): SGHRS, YFSETQ. V trimming: 0 bases; J trimming: 0 bases; junction bases outside the gene matches: 5. CDR3 bases: TGCGCCAGCAGCTTGGCTCTAGCGGGAGGTAGCTCCTACGAGCAGTACTTC. Translation: CASSLALAGGSSYEQYF.

V gene TRBV18 combines with J gene TRBJ2-7; no clear D gene. The CDR3 runs to 13 residues. With 5 bases removed from V and 0 bases from J, the gap between germline ends came to 8 bases. Germline V lookup: CDR1 KGHSH, CDR2 LQKENI. The CDR3 protein is CASSSLSSYEQYF. In nucleotides, the CDR3 is TGTGCCAGCTCATCGCTGAGCTCCTACGAGCAGTACTTC.

This clone was recorded a few times. Other DNA sequences in the sample encode the same CDR3. CDR3 sequence reads: CASSLAPGQAYEQYF. CDR3 nucleotide sequence: TGCGCCAGCAGCTTGGCCCCTGGACAGGCCTACGAGCAGTACTTC. This chain links TRBV5-1 with TRBJ2-7, with TRBD1 matching over 7 bases. Per germline, CDR1 SGHRS and CDR2 YFSETQ. V trimming: 0 bases; J trimming: 2 bases; junction bases outside the gene matches: 5. This CDR3 spans 15 amino acids. Looking up the rest from reference TRBV5-1 and TRBJ2-7 gives the full variable domain: KAGVTQTPRYLIKTRGQQVTLSCSPISGHRSVSWYQQTPGQGLQFLFEYFSETQRNKGNFPGRFSGRQFSNSRSEMNVSTLELGDSALYLCASSLAPGQAYEQYFGPGTRLTVT.

The rearrangement joins TRBV11-3 to TRBJ2-3; TRBD2 aligns across 12 bases. Germline V gene sequence: CDR1 SGHNT, CDR2 YENEEA. The ends lost 5 bases at V and 5 bases at J; junction bases unmatched: 8. The CDR3 consists of 16 residues. Written as DNA, the CDR3 is TGTGCCAGCAGCGAACTGCCGGGACTAGCGGGAGATACGCAGTATTTT. This gives the protein CASSELPGLAGDTQYF. The full variable domain, in which reference TRBV11-3 and TRBJ2-3 provide the parts outside the CDR3, is EAGVVQSPRYKIIEKKQPVAFWCNPISGHNTLYWYLQNLGQGPELLIRYENEEAVDDSQLPKDRFSAERLKGVDSTLKIQPAELGDSAVYLCASSELPGLAGDTQYFGPGTRLTVL.

This clone was observed once. The chain is built from TRBV7-9 and TRBJ2-7, with TRBD2 identical over 14 bases. The CDR3 covers 17 residues. Germline V gene data show CDR1 as SEHNR and CDR2 as FQNEAQ (reference sequence). Trimming removed 4 bases from V and 7 bases from J; junction bases left unmatched: 12. Here the CDR3 reads CASSSLPGLAGVGEQYF. CDR3 bases: TGTGCCAGCAGCTCCCTACCGGGACTAGCGGGAGTCGGGGAGCAGTACTTC.

The V and J genes are TRBV25-1 and TRBJ2-7; D is uncertain. This CDR3 has 13 amino acids. V shed 7 bases and J shed 4 bases, with 14 bases lying between them. Germline CDR1 MGHDK, CDR2 SYGVNS. CDR3 sequence reads: CASNSRSGYEQYF. CDR3 DNA: TGTGCCAGCAACTCTCGGAGTGGGTACGAGCAGTACTTC.

The chain links TRBV10-2 to TRBJ2-2, with D unclear. Germline V gene sequence: CDR1 WSHSY, CDR2 SAAADI. The CDR3 has 13 amino acids. V gave up 7 bases and J gave up 5 bases, with 11 bases separating them. CDR3 protein: CASNPLGTGELFF. The DNA of the CDR3 is TGCGCCAGCAACCCCCTAGGAACCGGGGAGCTGTTTTTT.

V is TRBV9 and J is TRBJ2-1; D is undetermined. Germline values: CDR1 SGDLS, CDR2 YYNGEE. Trimming removed 1 base at V and 0 bases at J, with 11 bases between. CDR3 length equals 16 residues. The CDR3 nucleotides are TGTGCCAGCAGCGTACTTAGCACGAGCTCCTACAATGAGCAGTTCTTC. Translated: CASSVLSTSSYNEQFF.